A selection of T cell receptor beta chains follows, all from one sample in a study of T-cell reconstitution after alpha-beta-depleted transplantation in children. TCRdb re-analysed the PCR reads in MiXCR, keeping a single row per CDR3 protein. This repertoire shows about 1,000,000 distinct CDR3 sequences, around 30% found once; its top ten account for approximately 30%. The sequencing here drew on PBMCs, mostly from graft donor cells, taken 360 days after TCRalphabeta/CD19-depleted stem cell transplant. Receptor source: a boy under two years old who had a stem cell transplant for SCID, so the T cells may come from the graft donor. CDR3s include the opening cysteine and the closing phenylalanine or tryptophan. D genes are given only for firm matches. Only part of the rows carry a size: once, few, many, or a class if the clone is expanded.

size,D,J,V,CDR3,DNA
NA,TRBD1,TRBJ2-7,TRBV4-3,CASSPGQGDSYEQYF,TGCGCCAGCAGCCCGGGACAGGGGGACTCCTACGAGCAGTACTTC
NA,NA,TRBJ2-7,TRBV12-3/TRBV12-4,CASSGGTIADYEQYF,TGTGCCAGCAGCGGAGGCACCATTGCGGACTACGAGCAGTACTTC
once,NA,TRBJ2-1,TRBV14,CASSHRQVAAEQFF,TGTGCCAGCAGCCATCGACAGGTGGCTGCGGAGCAGTTCTTC
NA,NA,TRBJ1-5,TRBV2,CASSRDTSNQPQHF,TGTGCCAGCAGTCGGGACACCAGCAATCAGCCCCAGCATTTT
NA,NA,TRBJ1-1,TRBV10-3,CAIRDDWNTEAFF,TGTGCCATCAGGGACGATTGGAACACTGAAGCTTTCTTT
few,TRBD1,TRBJ2-7,TRBV11-2,CASSRRQGRTYEQYF,TGTGCCAGCAGCCGAAGACAGGGCCGCACCTACGAGCAGTACTTC
NA,NA,TRBJ2-7,TRBV12-3/TRBV12-4,CASSPGPAGGEQYF,TGTGCCAGCAGTCCGGGACCGGCGGGTGGCGAGCAGTACTTC
few,NA,TRBJ1-5,TRBV20-1,CSAAPIDRSNQPQHF,TGCAGTGCGGCCCCTATCGACAGGAGCAATCAGCCCCAGCATTTT
few,NA,TRBJ2-1,TRBV13,CASSLGGVDYNEQFF,TGTGCCAGCAGCTTAGGGGGGGTCGACTACAATGAGCAGTTCTTC
NA,NA,TRBJ1-2,TRBV15,CATSRYRGGGNYGYTF,TGTGCCACCAGCAGATACCGGGGAGGCGGAAACTATGGCTACACCTTC
NA,TRBD2,TRBJ2-3,TRBV28,CASSSGTSGGPRTDTQYF,TGTGCCAGCAGTTCAGGGACTAGCGGGGGGCCCCGCACAGATACGCAGTATTTT
few,NA,TRBJ2-1,TRBV12-3/TRBV12-4,CASSSVPHEQFF,TGTGCCAGCAGTAGTGTACCCCATGAGCAGTTCTTC
NA,NA,TRBJ2-3,TRBV12-3/TRBV12-4,CASSIQTISTDTQYF,TGTGCCAGCAGTATCCAGACTATTAGCACAGATACGCAGTATTTT
NA,NA,TRBJ2-7,TRBV6-5,CASSYGGFRREQYF,TGTGCCAGCAGTTACGGGGGGTTTCGTCGCGAGCAGTACTTC
NA,NA,TRBJ2-7,TRBV12-3/TRBV12-4,CASSLKSYEQYF,TGTGCCAGCAGCTTAAAATCTTACGAGCAGTACTTC
NA,NA,TRBJ1-1,TRBV29-1,CSVPRGMNTEAFF,TGCAGCGTCCCCAGGGGAATGAACACTGAAGCTTTCTTT
NA,TRBD2,TRBJ2-5,TRBV7-2,CASSKILAGASETQYF,TGTGCCAGCAGCAAAATACTAGCGGGGGCGAGTGAGACCCAGTACTTC